The 10 T cell receptor beta chains in this list originate from one sample, sequenced in a study of monozygotic twins with inflammatory bowel disease. Reanalyzing the 5' RACE reads, TCRdb keeps one entry per CDR3 protein, without DNA. This sample's table reports approximately 400,000 distinct CDR3 sequences. Sequenced material: blood. The receptors come from a human donor with ulcerative colitis or Crohn's disease, or a healthy co-twin of an affected twin (not recorded which).

This chain uses TRBV6-5 with TRBJ1-6. This CDR3 is 19 amino acids long. From germline, CDR1 is MNHEY and CDR2 SVGAGI. CDR3 in amino acids: CASSYSRGPGETGDSPLHF.

The chain has TRBV6-5 and TRBJ1-1; TCRdb proposes TRBD1, but this gene call is untestable without DNA. Germline V CDR1 and CDR2: MNHEY, SVGAGI. The CDR3 length is 12 residues. The CDR3: CASKDPATEAFF.

V usage is TRBV6-9 and J usage is TRBJ2-1; TCRdb's D call of TRBD2 is untestable without DNA. The CDR3 is 15 residues long. Germline V gene sequence: CDR1 MNHGY, CDR2 SVAAGI. The CDR3: CASNMDWRLYNEQFF.

The chain uses TRBV10-3 and TRBJ2-2; the TCRdb D gene call, TRBD1, has no DNA to confirm it. CDR1 and CDR2 (germline): ENHRY, SYGVKD. The CDR3 contains 15 residues. The CDR3 here is CAIPVTGSNTGELFF.

The V and J genes are TRBV29-1 and TRBJ1-1; TCRdb's assignment of TRBD1 cannot be checked, as there is no DNA. Per the germline V gene, CDR1 is SQVTM and CDR2 is ANQGSEA. The CDR3 loop spans 11 amino acids. The CDR3 is CSVARFGGAFF. Using reference TRBV29-1 and TRBJ1-1 for the parts outside the CDR3, the full variable domain is SAVISQKPSRDICQRGTSLTIQCQVDSQVTMMFWYRQQPGQSLTLIATANQGSEATYESGFVIDKFPISRPNLTFSTLTVSNMSPEDSSIYLCSVARFGGAFFGQGTRLTVV.

J is TRBJ2-4 and V is TRBV20-1; no DNA is available, so the TRBD1 call from TCRdb remains unchecked. This CDR3 region has 16 residues. In germline, CDR1 is DFQATT, CDR2 SNEGSKA (reference sequence). CDR3 amino acids: CSARITGEPGKNIQYF.

The rearrangement uses TRBV30 and TRBJ2-1; TCRdb's D gene call, TRBD1, goes unchecked for lack of DNA. Germline CDR1 is GTSNPN and CDR2 is SVGIG (reference sequence). The CDR3 spans 14 residues. The CDR3 protein is CAWSVGQGANEQFF.

V gene TRBV6-6 combines with J gene TRBJ2-7. This CDR3 comprises 13 residues. Germline CDR1 and CDR2: MNHNY and SVGAGI (reference sequence). The CDR3 sequence: CASSYGGPYEQYF.

J is TRBJ2-3 and V is TRBV5-1. Per germline, CDR1 SGHRS and CDR2 YFSETQ. This CDR3 has 15 amino acids. This CDR3 reads CASSLESSQTDTQYF.

The chain has TRBV5-8 and TRBJ1-4; TCRdb's assignment of TRBD1 cannot be checked, as there is no DNA. Germline lookup yields CDR1 SGHTS and CDR2 YDEGEE. The CDR3 has 15 amino acids. CDR3 sequence: CASSLSGTGHEKLFF.